The entry that follows covers one TCR beta chain sequence. TCRdb re-derived calls from the 5' RACE reads in MiXCR, one entry per CDR3 protein. The repertoire holds 750,000 to 950,000 distinct CDR3 sequences, around 12% seen once, with under 2% in the top ten. The sample belongs to a study of identical twins. V was pared by 4 bases and J by 3 bases, with 33 bases between. Germline CDR1 and CDR2: LGHNA and YNFKEQ. This CDR3 is 22 amino acids long. This same sample was also taken into another study, of yellow fever vaccine responses in identical twins.

This TCR came from a woman under 30 in good health. The sequenced material came from PBMCs. The gene calls are TRBV4-2 and TRBJ2-2, with TRBD1 as a possible D gene (7 bases). CDR3 bases: TGTGCCAGCAGCCCGAAGCCAGGGGGGCTAACCTTCGGTGCGGTGGACACCGGGGAGCTGTTTTTT. This sequence encodes CASSPKPGGLTFGAVDTGELFF.